The rows below give T cell receptor beta chains drawn from one sample of a study of shared clonotypes between healthy human individuals. Assay used: immunoSEQ multiplex PCR; TCRdb lists only in-frame clones, some missing. The top ten hold roughly 10% of the sample, which has some 200,000 clones, over 60% seen once. The sequencing sample was made of memory CD4+ T cells sorted from blood. Every receptor here comes from a young man in good health. Each CDR3 is given with its conserved first and last residue. Each record gives: V gene, clone size, D gene, J gene, CDR3 protein, CDR3 DNA. D genes are given only for firm matches. The listing skips clone size in some rows; elsewhere it reads once, few, many or a size class.

>TRBV10-1|.|TRBD1|TRBJ2-7
CASSGGQGGEQYF
TGCGCCAGCAGTGGAGGACAGGGTGGCGAGCAGTACTTC
>TRBV28|.|.|TRBJ2-7
CASTRAAEQYF
TGTGCCAGCACCCGTGCAGCCGAGCAGTACTTC
>TRBV5-6|.|.|TRBJ1-5
CASSFRDFNQPQHF
TGTGCCAGCAGCTTCCGGGACTTCAATCAGCCCCAGCATTTT
>TRBV7-6|few|.|TRBJ2-7
CASSLGVLGTYEQYF
TGTGCCAGCAGCTTAGGCGTCCTAGGTACCTACGAGCAGTACTTC
>TRBV7-2|.|.|TRBJ1-3
CASSLGVETTIYF
TGTGCCAGCAGCTTAGGTGTGGAGACCACCATATATTTT
>TRBV5-1|.|TRBD2|TRBJ2-1
CASSLEGRGYNEQFF
TGCGCCAGCAGCTTGGAAGGGAGGGGATACAATGAGCAGTTCTTC
>TRBV30|.|.|TRBJ1-2
CAWSDERKGYGYTF
TGTGCCTGGAGTGATGAGAGGAAGGGCTATGGCTACACCTTC
>TRBV7-8|once|.|TRBJ1-4
CASSLRALQTPGELFF
TGTGCCAGCAGCTTAAGGGCCCTCCAAACGCCGGGAGAACTGTTTTTT
>TRBV30|.|.|TRBJ2-5
CAWTPDLSETQYF
TGTGCCTGGACGCCCGATTTGAGCGAGACCCAGTACTTC
>TRBV6-5|.|.|TRBJ1-1
CASSQGKNTEAFF
TGTGCCAGCAGCCAGGGGAAAAACACTGAAGCTTTCTTT
>TRBV7-6|.|.|TRBJ2-6
CASSPEGVRTGANVLTF
TGTGCCAGCAGCCCCGAGGGGGTCCGGACTGGGGCCAACGTCCTGACTTTC